Described below is a single T cell receptor beta chain sequence and its context. Its specificity is not known. Produced via immunoSEQ multiplex PCR; TCRdb's table is partial and in-frame only. The sample includes around 140,000 clones, 85% to 95% of them seen just once. The CDR3 sequence is 16 residues long. Trimming removed 4 bases at V and 3 bases at J, with 16 bases between. The germline V gene has CDR1 KGHDR and CDR2 SFDVKD. This sample was taken from a study of T cell responses to AZD1222 COVID-19 vaccine. Findings of the study overall: White British donors predominated, females outnumbered males, and clonal diversity was possibly underestimated.

The chain has TRBV24-1 and TRBJ2-3; a weak D match, TRBD1 (5 bases). The TCR sequence derives from an adult who had recovered from COVID-19. Sequencing used peripheral blood, obtained after recovery from COVID-19. The CDR3 DNA sequence: TGTGCCACCAGTGAAAGGACATTATCTTGGACAGATACGCAGTATTTT. This encodes CATSERTLSWTDTQYF.